This T cell receptor (beta chain) was obtained from a study of blood T cell repertoires in COVID-19. The wider study: Specimens from acute and convalescent COVID-19 originated in the United States, Italy and Spain. Sources were T cells, B-cell-depleted T cells, or PBMCs; the material itself was cDNA or gDNA.

Measured with immunoSEQ multiplex PCR; TCRdb has only the in-frame clones, and not every one. Counted here are about 160,000 clones, 75% to 80% occurring once; the ten biggest clones make up approximately 13%. In its sample, this clone was seen a few times. Trimming took off 7 bases at V and 5 bases at J, with 8 bases between the two ends. The CDR3 is made up of 11 amino acids. Germline assignment: CDR1 DFQATT and CDR2 SNEGSKA (reference sequence). The origin of this receptor is a woman aged 80 or over with acute or convalescent COVID-19. V and J are TRBV20-1 and TRBJ1-4; D call uncertain. The sample was peripheral blood. Here the CDR3 DNA reads TGCAGTGGAGAGAGAAATGAAAAACTGTTTTTT. Protein product: CSGERNEKLFF.